A selection of T cell receptor beta chains follows, all from one sample in a study of T cell repertoires in cytomegalovirus infection. TCRdb ran MiXCR on the reads and lists one entry per CDR3 protein. The sample shows 630,000 or so distinct CDR3 sequences, less than 25% of them seen only once. What was sequenced was CD8+ T cells from PBMCs. The receptors were sampled from a human donor in good health (CMV status not recorded). Some clones in this sample may be carry-over from other donors' samples. Each CDR3 is given with its conserved first and last residue. Fields, in order: D gene, clone size, V gene, J gene, CDR3 protein, CDR3 DNA. D genes are given only for firm matches. A row's size may be missing; if present it is once, few, many or a size class.

d_call: TRBD1
clone_size: few
v_call: TRBV28
j_call: TRBJ1-2
cdr3_aa: CASIGVGQDWGYTF
cdr3_nt: TGTGCCAGCATCGGAGTCGGACAGGACTGGGGCTACACCTTC

d_call: NA
clone_size: few
v_call: TRBV7-6
j_call: TRBJ2-5
cdr3_aa: CASTPTGETQYF
cdr3_nt: TGTGCCAGCACCCCGACCGGGGAGACCCAGTACTTC

d_call: NA
clone_size: many
v_call: TRBV25-1
j_call: TRBJ1-2
cdr3_aa: CASSEYFVGAGGYTF
cdr3_nt: TGTGCCAGCAGTGAATATTTCGTAGGGGCAGGCGGCTACACCTTC

d_call: NA
clone_size: NA
v_call: TRBV5-6
j_call: TRBJ2-3
cdr3_aa: CASSNGRPADTQYF
cdr3_nt: TGTGCCAGCAGCAACGGACGGCCGGCGGATACGCAGTATTTT

d_call: NA
clone_size: NA
v_call: TRBV24-1
j_call: TRBJ2-2
cdr3_aa: CATSDLPGRELFF
cdr3_nt: TGTGCCACCAGTGATTTACCAGGGAGGGAGCTGTTTTTT

d_call: NA
clone_size: few
v_call: TRBV28
j_call: TRBJ1-6
cdr3_aa: CASSSRKLNPSPLHF
cdr3_nt: TGTGCCAGCAGTAGTCGTAAGCTCAACCCTTCACCCCTCCACTTT

d_call: NA
clone_size: few
v_call: TRBV10-3
j_call: TRBJ2-2
cdr3_aa: CATPRTDPNTGELFF
cdr3_nt: TGTGCCACCCCAAGGACGGATCCGAACACCGGGGAGCTGTTTTTT

d_call: TRBD2
clone_size: NA
v_call: TRBV6-8
j_call: TRBJ2-3
cdr3_aa: CVSSLTSGDTQYF
cdr3_nt: TGTGTCAGCAGTCTTACTAGCGGAGATACGCAGTATTTT

d_call: NA
clone_size: once
v_call: TRBV18
j_call: TRBJ2-1
cdr3_aa: CASQLTLADYNEQFF
cdr3_nt: TGTGCCAGCCAACTAACCCTGGCGGACTACAATGAGCAGTTCTTC

d_call: NA
clone_size: few
v_call: TRBV12-3/TRBV12-4
j_call: TRBJ2-2
cdr3_aa: CASTDWGGTNTGELFF
cdr3_nt: TGTGCCAGTACAGACTGGGGGGGCACGAACACCGGGGAGCTGTTTTTT

d_call: NA
clone_size: few
v_call: TRBV20-1
j_call: TRBJ1-3
cdr3_aa: CSARDSGGNTIYF
cdr3_nt: TGCAGTGCTAGAGATTCAGGGGGAAACACCATATATTTT

d_call: NA
clone_size: few
v_call: TRBV14
j_call: TRBJ2-2
cdr3_aa: CASSQVPGIPGELFF
cdr3_nt: TGTGCCAGCAGCCAAGTTCCAGGGATACCCGGGGAGCTGTTTTTT

d_call: NA
clone_size: many
v_call: TRBV7-8
j_call: TRBJ1-3
cdr3_aa: CASSRLDRFSGNTIYF
cdr3_nt: TGTGCCAGCAGCCGGCTGGACCGGTTCTCTGGAAACACCATATATTTT

d_call: NA
clone_size: NA
v_call: TRBV11-3
j_call: TRBJ2-2
cdr3_aa: CASSIPGERELFF
cdr3_nt: TGTGCCAGCAGCATACCTGGGGAGCGGGAGCTGTTTTTT

d_call: TRBD1
clone_size: many
v_call: TRBV7-9
j_call: TRBJ2-5
cdr3_aa: CASSPRRQGNRETQYF
cdr3_nt: TGTGCCAGCAGCCCCCGGAGACAGGGAAATAGGGAGACCCAGTACTTC

d_call: NA
clone_size: few
v_call: TRBV6-2/TRBV6-3
j_call: TRBJ2-1
cdr3_aa: CASSRVPYNEQFF
cdr3_nt: TGTGCCAGCAGCAGGGTCCCCTACAATGAGCAGTTCTTC

d_call: TRBD1
clone_size: NA
v_call: TRBV2
j_call: TRBJ2-2
cdr3_aa: CASSSPSTGAGGELFF
cdr3_nt: TGTGCCAGCAGTTCACCCTCGACAGGGGCAGGCGGGGAGCTGTTTTTT

d_call: NA
clone_size: few
v_call: TRBV20-1
j_call: TRBJ2-3
cdr3_aa: CSARDHRARDTQYF
cdr3_nt: TGCAGTGCTAGAGATCACCGGGCCAGGGATACGCAGTATTTT

d_call: NA
clone_size: NA
v_call: TRBV4-1
j_call: TRBJ2-3
cdr3_aa: CASSQDPSGTSDTQYF
cdr3_nt: TGCGCCAGCAGCCAAGATCCCTCCGGGACTTCAGATACGCAGTATTTT

d_call: NA
clone_size: few
v_call: TRBV19
j_call: TRBJ1-1
cdr3_aa: CASSPSRVLTEAFF
cdr3_nt: TGTGCCAGTAGTCCGTCCAGGGTTCTCACTGAAGCTTTCTTT

d_call: NA
clone_size: many
v_call: TRBV7-6
j_call: TRBJ1-4
cdr3_aa: CASSLAQHRYEKLFF
cdr3_nt: TGTGCCAGCAGCTTAGCCCAACACCGTTATGAAAAACTGTTTTTT

d_call: TRBD2
clone_size: NA
v_call: TRBV5-6
j_call: TRBJ2-1
cdr3_aa: CASSLPTSVIEQFF
cdr3_nt: TGTGCCAGCAGCTTGCCCACTAGCGTGATTGAGCAGTTCTTC

d_call: NA
clone_size: NA
v_call: TRBV14
j_call: TRBJ2-5
cdr3_aa: CASRITDEETQYF
cdr3_nt: TGTGCCAGCAGGATAACAGACGAAGAGACCCAGTACTTC

d_call: NA
clone_size: many
v_call: TRBV7-9
j_call: TRBJ2-2
cdr3_aa: CASVRENTGELFF
cdr3_nt: TGTGCCAGCGTCCGGGAAAACACCGGGGAGCTGTTTTTT

d_call: TRBD2
clone_size: few
v_call: TRBV20-1
j_call: TRBJ2-4
cdr3_aa: CSAWTSGGALAKNIQYF
cdr3_nt: TGCAGTGCTTGGACTAGCGGGGGGGCCCTAGCCAAAAACATTCAGTACTTC

d_call: NA
clone_size: NA
v_call: TRBV7-2
j_call: TRBJ2-1
cdr3_aa: CVSNFGGYNEQFF
cdr3_nt: TGTGTCAGCAATTTCGGCGGGTACAATGAGCAGTTCTTC

d_call: NA
clone_size: NA
v_call: TRBV20-1
j_call: TRBJ1-3
cdr3_aa: CSARAFRDSGNTIYF
cdr3_nt: TGCAGTGCTAGAGCTTTTAGGGACTCTGGAAACACCATATATTTT

d_call: NA
clone_size: NA
v_call: TRBV19
j_call: TRBJ2-3
cdr3_aa: CASSTSGTLTDTQYF
cdr3_nt: TGTGCCAGTAGTACTTCCGGGACCCTCACAGATACGCAGTATTTT

d_call: NA
clone_size: few
v_call: TRBV7-9
j_call: TRBJ2-1
cdr3_aa: CASSLISGPSGNEQFF
cdr3_nt: TGTGCCAGCAGCTTAATTAGTGGACCATCGGGCAATGAGCAGTTCTTC

d_call: NA
clone_size: NA
v_call: TRBV6-1
j_call: TRBJ1-2
cdr3_aa: CASSEAGGDGYTF
cdr3_nt: TGTGCCAGCAGTGAAGCAGGGGGGGATGGCTACACCTTC

d_call: NA
clone_size: many
v_call: TRBV6-2/TRBV6-3
j_call: TRBJ1-5
cdr3_aa: CASSYATFSNQPQHF
cdr3_nt: TGTGCCAGCAGTTACGCGACATTCTCGAATCAGCCCCAGCATTTT

d_call: TRBD2
clone_size: many
v_call: TRBV7-2
j_call: TRBJ2-3
cdr3_aa: CASSESGGAYSTDTQYF
cdr3_nt: TGTGCCAGCAGCGAGAGCGGGGGGGCCTATAGCACAGATACGCAGTATTTT

d_call: NA
clone_size: few
v_call: TRBV19
j_call: TRBJ2-3
cdr3_aa: CAISGPSSTDTQYF
cdr3_nt: TGTGCCATATCGGGACCCTCTAGCACAGATACGCAGTATTTT

d_call: NA
clone_size: few
v_call: TRBV7-9
j_call: TRBJ2-1
cdr3_aa: CASSLTGPRGDSYNEQFF
cdr3_nt: TGTGCCAGCAGCTTAACGGGGCCGCGGGGAGACTCCTACAATGAGCAGTTCTTC

d_call: TRBD2
clone_size: few
v_call: TRBV6-2/TRBV6-3
j_call: TRBJ2-1
cdr3_aa: CASSWLAGGPDEQFF
cdr3_nt: TGTGCCAGCAGTTGGCTAGCGGGGGGGCCCGATGAGCAGTTCTTC

d_call: NA
clone_size: NA
v_call: TRBV6-5
j_call: TRBJ2-5
cdr3_aa: CASRDNLSQETQYF
cdr3_nt: TGTGCCAGCAGGGACAACCTGTCCCAAGAGACCCAGTACTTC

d_call: TRBD1
clone_size: NA
v_call: TRBV11-2
j_call: TRBJ1-1
cdr3_aa: CASSSPGQGITEAFF
cdr3_nt: TGTGCCAGCAGCTCCCCGGGACAGGGAATAACTGAAGCTTTCTTT

d_call: TRBD1
clone_size: few
v_call: TRBV9
j_call: TRBJ1-1
cdr3_aa: CASSPPGQGVVTEAFF
cdr3_nt: TGTGCCAGCAGCCCCCCTGGACAGGGCGTAGTCACTGAAGCTTTCTTT

d_call: TRBD2
clone_size: NA
v_call: TRBV13
j_call: TRBJ2-1
cdr3_aa: CASKEAGVWEQFF
cdr3_nt: TGTGCCAGCAAGGAAGCGGGAGTGTGGGAGCAGTTCTTC

d_call: NA
clone_size: many
v_call: TRBV7-9
j_call: TRBJ1-4
cdr3_aa: CASSPGGATMEKLFF
cdr3_nt: TGTGCCAGCAGCCCCGGGGGGGCCACGATGGAAAAACTGTTTTTT

d_call: NA
clone_size: NA
v_call: TRBV6-5
j_call: TRBJ2-4
cdr3_aa: CASSYSGSGEDIQYF
cdr3_nt: TGTGCCAGCAGTTACTCAGGGTCCGGTGAAGACATTCAGTACTTC

d_call: TRBD2
clone_size: NA
v_call: TRBV19
j_call: TRBJ2-1
cdr3_aa: CASSIQSGGWNEQFF
cdr3_nt: TGTGCCAGTAGTATACAAAGCGGGGGGTGGAATGAGCAGTTCTTC

d_call: TRBD2
clone_size: many
v_call: TRBV7-9
j_call: TRBJ2-5
cdr3_aa: CASSLLHLAGDQETQYF
cdr3_nt: TGTGCCAGCAGCTTACTACATCTAGCGGGGGACCAAGAGACCCAGTACTTC

d_call: TRBD1
clone_size: many
v_call: TRBV28
j_call: TRBJ1-5
cdr3_aa: CASSSTGDSNQPQHF
cdr3_nt: TGTGCCAGCAGCTCCACAGGGGATAGCAATCAGCCCCAGCATTTT

d_call: NA
clone_size: few
v_call: TRBV7-9
j_call: TRBJ2-7
cdr3_aa: CASSLGFSEQYF
cdr3_nt: TGTGCCAGCAGCTTAGGCTTTTCTGAGCAGTACTTC

d_call: NA
clone_size: NA
v_call: TRBV6-5
j_call: TRBJ1-1
cdr3_aa: CASSYWGGDTEAFF
cdr3_nt: TGTGCCAGCAGTTACTGGGGGGGAGACACTGAAGCTTTCTTT

d_call: NA
clone_size: many
v_call: TRBV10-3
j_call: TRBJ1-2
cdr3_aa: CAIKVLVQVGRQNYGYTF
cdr3_nt: TGTGCCATCAAAGTCCTCGTTCAAGTCGGACGCCAAAACTATGGCTACACCTTC

d_call: NA
clone_size: once
v_call: TRBV6-5
j_call: TRBJ2-1
cdr3_aa: CASSYSRYGSNEQFF
cdr3_nt: TGTGCCAGCAGTTACTCGAGGTACGGGAGCAATGAGCAGTTCTTC

d_call: NA
clone_size: NA
v_call: TRBV7-9
j_call: TRBJ2-5
cdr3_aa: CASSSRDGWLSSQETQYF
cdr3_nt: TGTGCCAGCAGCTCGCGGGACGGGTGGCTGTCTAGCCAAGAGACCCAGTACTTC

d_call: NA
clone_size: many
v_call: TRBV6-5
j_call: TRBJ2-1
cdr3_aa: CASSHRDGAYNEQFF
cdr3_nt: TGTGCCAGCAGTCACCGGGACGGAGCCTACAATGAGCAGTTCTTC

d_call: NA
clone_size: many
v_call: TRBV7-9
j_call: TRBJ2-5
cdr3_aa: CASSPQTGPGWDQYF
cdr3_nt: TGTGCCAGCAGCCCCCAGACAGGCCCAGGTTGGGACCAGTACTTC

d_call: NA
clone_size: NA
v_call: TRBV27
j_call: TRBJ2-7
cdr3_aa: CASTPLGSGATLVYEQYF
cdr3_nt: TGTGCCAGCACCCCCTTGGGCTCAGGGGCCACTTTGGTATACGAGCAGTACTTC